Shown below are 27 T cell receptor beta chains from a single sample sequenced in a study of low-dose radiotherapy and immunotherapy resistance in tumors. With TRAV- and TRBV-specific primers, first-strand cDNA was made, covering the alpha and beta chains. For amplifying TCRs, the PCR ran for around 20 cycles with Phusion, which was used together with a constant-region primer and the adapter on the V primers. A single record per CDR3 protein comes from TCRdb applying MiXCR to the reads. The sample has under 15,000 distinct CDR3 sequences, 76% seen once. The receptor source for this set is a human donor with advanced metastatic prostate, ovarian, gallbladder or colorectal cancer (not recorded which). This table probably holds off-target reads from a library built for another chain.

This clonotype was detected a few times. This chain uses TRBV2 with TRBJ2-3, with 11 bases that match TRBD2. Germline V gene lookup returns CDR1 SNHLY and CDR2 FYNNEI. The CDR3 extends over 16 amino acids. Unmatched junction bases numbered 7, after V lost 3 bases and J lost 5 bases. The CDR3 DNA is TGTGCCAGCAGTGATTTAGCGGGAGGGCTGGAAGATACGCAGTATTTT. This codes for CASSDLAGGLEDTQYF.

V is TRBV21-1 and J is TRBJ2-7; the table's D call, TRBD1, was not checked against the DNA. TRBV21-1 is given as a pseudogene. The CDR3 length is 14 residues. The CDR3 nucleotides are TGTGCCAGCAGCACGGGACAGGGAACCTACGAGCAGTACTTC. As protein: CASSTGQGTYEQYF.

V usage is TRBV7-1 and J usage is TRBJ2-7, with D possibly matching TRBD2 (5 bases). TRBV7-1 is sorted into the ORF group, with uncertain function. V was clipped by 5 bases and J by 0 bases, with 8 bases between them. CDR3 size: 13 residues. The CDR3: CASSVTSSYEQYF. The CDR3 DNA sequence: TGTGCCAGCAGCGTAACTAGCTCCTACGAGCAGTACTTC.

The chain uses TRBV19 and TRBJ2-1; 8 nucleotides align to TRBD2. This CDR3 is 15 amino acids long. After removal of 6 bases from V and 4 bases from J, the junction contained 8 bases not matched to a gene. Germline V gene data show CDR1 as LNHDA and CDR2 as SQIVND (reference sequence). The CDR3 protein is CASRGNGGAYNEQFF. The DNA of the CDR3 is TGTGCCAGTAGGGGCAACGGGGGGGCGTACAATGAGCAGTTCTTC.

The chain joins TRBV4-3 to TRBJ2-6, with D perhaps TRBD1 or TRBD2 (5 bases each). Germline V gene sequence: CDR1 LGHNA, CDR2 YSLEER. The CDR3 totals 16 residues. V was shortened by 0 bases and J by 4 bases, with 10 bases between the two germline ends. CDR3 sequence reads: CASSQEAGAGANVLTF. CDR3 DNA: TGCGCCAGCAGCCAAGAAGCCGGGGCCGGGGCCAACGTCCTGACTTTC.

The chain links TRBV9 to TRBJ2-2; 9 nucleotides align to TRBD2. V lost 0 bases and J lost 5; bases outside the gene matches: 2. Germline V gene data show CDR1 as SGDLS and CDR2 as YYNGEE. The CDR3 is 15 residues long. CDR3 amino acids: CASSVDSGRTGELFF. In DNA, the CDR3 is TGTGCCAGCAGCGTAGATAGCGGGAGAACCGGGGAGCTGTTTTTT.

The chain carries TRBV4-3 and TRBJ2-7, with D unresolved. The CDR3 length is 12 residues. CDR1 and CDR2 from the germline V gene are LGHNA and YSLEER. Trimming pared 3 bases from V and 7 bases from J, leaving 10 bases between. CDR3 sequence: CASSQARREQYF. The CDR3 nucleotides read TGCGCCAGCAGCCAGGCGAGGCGTGAGCAGTACTTC.

This chain connects TRBV7-9 to TRBJ1-1; D is unclear. The CDR3 is 13 amino acids. V gave up 2 bases and J gave up 2 bases, with 6 bases separating them. Germline V CDR1 and CDR2: SEHNR, FQNEAQ (reference sequence). CDR3 region: CASSLNANTEAFF. DNA for the CDR3: TGTGCCAGCAGCTTAAATGCTAACACTGAAGCTTTCTTT.

The rearrangement links TRBV18 to TRBJ1-3; TRBD1 might be the D (5 bases). V was clipped by 0 bases and J by 7 bases, with 13 bases between them. CDR1 and CDR2 (germline): KGHSH, LQKENI. The CDR3 has 15 amino acids. The CDR3, as DNA: TGTGCCAGCTCACCACCCCAGGGAAATATCAACACCATATATTTT. Its translation: CASSPPQGNINTIYF.

This clonotype showed up just a few times. The chain couples TRBV29-1 to TRBJ2-7, with unresolved D. V lost 1 base and J lost 3, with 4 bases in between. This CDR3 is built from 11 residues. Per the germline V gene, CDR1 is SQVTM and CDR2 is ANQGSEA. The CDR3 loop reads CSVEGDYEQYF. The DNA for the CDR3 is TGCAGCGTTGAAGGGGACTACGAGCAGTACTTC.

This chain joins TRBV27 and TRBJ1-1; D gene uncertain. The CDR3 is 15 amino acids. The ends were cut back, 6 bases at V and 6 bases at J, with 20 bases in the middle. The germline CDR1 and CDR2 sequences are MNHEY and SMNVEV (reference sequence). Here the CDR3 DNA reads TGTGCCAGCAGGATCCACGCGGGAACACTCTCTGAAGCTTTCTTT. It yields the protein CASRIHAGTLSEAFF.

This clonotype has only a few counts. The rearrangement uses TRBV12-3 or TRBV12-4 and TRBJ2-3; no clear D gene. The CDR3 loop spans 12 amino acids. V shed 6 bases and J shed 2 bases, with 6 bases lying between them. The CDR3 reads CASSPNTDTQYF. CDR3 in DNA: TGTGCCAGCAGCCCCAACACAGATACGCAGTATTTT.

The chain recombines TRBV20-1 with TRBJ1-1; tentatively, D is TRBD1 (5 bases). Germline-derived CDR1 and CDR2 are DFQATT and SNEGSKA (reference sequence). There are 15 residues in the CDR3. The CDR3 loop is CRAYSPGLMNTEAFF. The CDR3 DNA is TGCAGAGCATACTCGCCGGGACTTATGAACACTGAAGCTTTCTTT.

This chain uses TRBV12-3 or TRBV12-4 with TRBJ2-3; perhaps D is TRBD1 or TRBD2 (5 bases each). This CDR3 has 16 amino acids. The V gene lost 6 bases and the J gene lost 2 bases, with 18 bases spanning the gap. CDR3 amino acids: CASSKSGTTSTDTQYF. CDR3 coding DNA: TGTGCCAGCAGCAAATCCGGGACGACCTCCACAGATACGCAGTATTTT.

The rearrangement uses TRBV5-4 and TRBJ2-1, with 11 bases aligning to TRBD1. Germline loops: CDR1 SGHNT, CDR2 YYREEE (reference sequence). This CDR3 spans 15 amino acids. With 5 bases clipped from V and 10 bases from J, the junction kept 11 bases outside the gene matches. CDR3 nucleotide sequence: TGTGCCAGCAGACCGCCGGGACAGGGGGAAAGGGAGCAGTTCTTC. Its protein is CASRPPGQGEREQFF.

The gene calls are TRBV5-1 and TRBJ2-7; 9 bases match TRBD1. Germline CDR1 SGHRS, CDR2 YFSETQ. This CDR3 spans 14 amino acids. The junction had 6 bases not matched to a gene; V was cut back by 4 bases and J by 4 bases. The CDR3 nucleotides are TGCGCCAGCAGCGTCGGGACAGGGTTGTACGAGCAGTACTTC. This sequence encodes CASSVGTGLYEQYF.

The chain has TRBV11-3 and TRBJ2-1; 7 nucleotides align to TRBD1. The V and J ends lost 6 bases and 3 bases, in that order; junction bases with no gene match: 11. Per germline, CDR1 SGHNT and CDR2 YENEEA. This CDR3 is 16 amino acids long. The CDR3 region has the DNA TGTGCCAGCAGACTAAACCGGGACAGACACTACAATGAGCAGTTCTTC. It codes for CASRLNRDRHYNEQFF.

This clonotype showed up just a few times. This rearrangement joins TRBV4-2 to TRBJ1-3; D ambiguous. The CDR3 runs to 13 residues. Between the trimmed V and J ends, which lost 5 bases and 4 bases, there was a span of 9 bases. The germline V gene has CDR1 LGHNA and CDR2 YNFKEQ. The CDR3 coding sequence is TGTGCCAGCAGCTCGGGAGCCGGAAACACCATATATTTT. This gives the protein CASSSGAGNTIYF.

The V and J genes are TRBV29-1 and TRBJ2-6; TRBD1 aligns across 7 bases. The germline V gene has CDR1 SQVTM and CDR2 ANQGSEA. Losses at the gene ends were 6 bases for V and 0 bases for J; bases not matched to a gene: 5. This CDR3 has 15 amino acids. The CDR3 nucleotides are TGCAGCGTAGGGACAGATACCTCTGGGGCCAACGTCCTGACTTTC. Encoded protein: CSVGTDTSGANVLTF.

V usage is TRBV19 and J usage is TRBJ2-5; 7 nucleotides agree with TRBD1. CDR1 is LNHDA and CDR2 is SQIVND in the germline V gene (reference sequence). J lost 5 bases, V lost 5 bases, and 5 bases had no gene match. The CDR3 consists of 13 residues. CDR3 bases: TGTGCCAGTAGTCGACAGGGACGGGAGACCCAGTACTTC. This sequence encodes CASSRQGRETQYF.

The rearrangement uses TRBV29-1 and TRBJ2-1, with a tentative D call TRBD1 (6 bases). Germline V gene lookup returns CDR1 SQVTM and CDR2 ANQGSEA. This CDR3 spans 14 amino acids. Deletions cut 0 bases from V and 9 bases from J, with 15 bases between. As DNA, the CDR3 is TGCAGCGTTGAAGAGATCAGGGGTGGAGGTGAGCAGTTCTTC. It is translated as CSVEEIRGGGEQFF.

The chain combines TRBV10-3 with TRBJ2-3; possibly TRBD1 for D (6 bases). With 6 bases removed from V and 2 bases from J, the gap between germline ends came to 9 bases. The length of the CDR3 is 13 residues. CDR1 and CDR2 from the germline V gene are ENHRY and SYGVKD. The CDR3 coding sequence is TGTGCCATCAGGGACAGCATCACAGATACGCAGTATTTT. As protein: CAIRDSITDTQYF.

The rearrangement uses TRBV28 and TRBJ2-1; D might be TRBD2 (6 bases). V was trimmed by 3 bases and J by 5 bases, leaving 11 bases between them. The CDR3 has 14 amino acids. CDR1 and CDR2 from the germline V gene are MDHEN and SYDVKM. The CDR3 spells CASSFGGKDNEQFF. CDR3 bases: TGTGCCAGCAGTTTCGGCGGGAAGGACAATGAGCAGTTCTTC.

V gene TRBV28 combines with J gene TRBJ1-5, with a weak D call TRBD1 (5 bases). The CDR3 length is 15 residues. Trimming took 7 bases from V and 0 from J, leaving 13 bases between them. Per the germline V gene, CDR1 is MDHEN and CDR2 is SYDVKM. The CDR3 DNA is TGTGCCAGCAATCGAGGGACCCATAGCAATCAGCCCCAGCATTTT. Its translation is CASNRGTHSNQPQHF.

This clonotype is a singleton in its sample. The rearrangement links TRBV11-2 to TRBJ2-1; 7 nucleotides agree with TRBD1. Germline lookup yields CDR1 SGHAT and CDR2 FQNNGV. This CDR3 region has 11 residues. Trimming removed 5 bases from V and 12 bases from J; junction bases left unmatched: 4. CDR3 in amino acids: CASSPRTGQFF. CDR3 in DNA: TGTGCCAGCAGCCCGAGGACAGGGCAGTTCTTC.

CDR3 in DNA: TGTGCCATCAGTGAGGGGTCTAGCGGGAGTCGAAATGAGCAGTTCTTC. Its protein product is CAISEGSSGSRNEQFF. The rearrangement links TRBV10-3 to TRBJ2-1, with 10 bases lining up with TRBD2. CDR1 ENHRY and CDR2 SYGVKD come from the germline V gene. V shed 2 bases, J shed 7 bases, and the junction held 8 bases outside the gene matches. The CDR3 runs to 16 residues.

This rearrangement joins TRBV11-1 to TRBJ2-1; maybe TRBD2 (6 bases). The CDR3 is 14 residues long. The ends were cut back, 5 bases at V and 2 bases at J, with 10 bases in the middle. Germline assignment: CDR1 SGHAT and CDR2 FQDESV (reference sequence). As DNA, the CDR3 is TGTGCCAGCAGCGGAGGGTGGCCCTACAATGAGCAGTTCTTC. It codes for CASSGGWPYNEQFF.